The clone carrying this TCR beta chain was seen only a few times. The data stem from a study of blood T cell repertoires in COVID-19. Germline CDR1 and CDR2: ENHRY and SYGVKD. The V end was cut by 6 bases, the J end by 5 bases, with 14 bases between. The CDR3 covers 13 residues. In the authors' workflow: It was from reference gene primer amplification that nucleated cell counts were estimated. The assay was immunoSEQ multiplex PCR, and TCRdb's table has in-frame clones only and misses some. The V and J calls and clone size are taken from that table; D and trimming were inferred from the DNA. The sample holds fewer than 350,000 clones, about nine tenths seen once.

Sequencing used peripheral blood. The chain combines TRBV10-3 with TRBJ2-7, with D perhaps matching TRBD1 (6 bases). The clonotype originates from a man aged 30 to 39 with COVID-19, enrolled during active disease. CDR3 region: CAIRTGNLDEQYF. For the CDR3, the DNA is TGTGCCATCAGAACAGGGAATCTGGACGAGCAGTACTTC.